The 31 T cell receptor beta chains presented below share a single source sample, sequenced in a study of cytomegalovirus exposure and HLA in healthy donors. PCR amplification relied on 60 Vbeta primers (plus 13 Jbeta primers). The repertoire was sequenced with immunoSEQ multiplex PCR; TCRdb's copy has only in-frame clones and lacks some. Among about 130,000 clones listed, around three quarters were seen once. Material for sequencing was PBMCs. These receptors all stem from a man aged 30-40 years in good health and CMV-seronegative.

CDR3 in amino acids: CATSRPNQETQYF. CDR3 sequence (DNA): TGTGCCACCAGCAGACCAAACCAAGAGACCCAGTACTTC. This chain uses TRBV15 with TRBJ2-5; D is undetermined. This CDR3 has 13 residues. Germline values: CDR1 LNHNV, CDR2 YYDKDF (reference sequence). The V end lost 2 bases, the J end lost 0 bases, and 4 bases lay between the germline ends.

The chain joins TRBV10-1 to TRBJ2-2; 9 bases are shared with TRBD2. After removal of 7 bases from V and 3 bases from J, the junction contained 33 bases not matched to a gene. In germline, CDR1 is WNHNN, CDR2 SYGVQD (reference sequence). The CDR3 has 24 amino acids. CDR3 DNA sequence: TGCGCCAGCATCTTCTCTATGACAGGCGGGGGGGGGTGGTTCCTCCAAACACACACCGGGGAGCTGTTTTTT. Its protein is CASIFSMTGGGGWFLQTHTGELFF.

In its sample, this clone was seen once. The chain has TRBV28 and TRBJ1-2; 8 nucleotides line up with TRBD1. Germline-derived CDR1 and CDR2 are MDHEN and SYDVKM. Trimming removed 6 bases from V and 3 bases from J; junction bases left unmatched: 6. CDR3 size: 14 residues. CDR3: CASRTQGVDYGYTF. The DNA of the CDR3 is TGTGCCAGCAGAACACAGGGGGTTGACTATGGCTACACCTTC.

The rearrangement joins TRBV4-3 to TRBJ2-7; unclear D gene. The V gene lost 0 bases and the J gene lost 4 bases, with 10 bases spanning the gap. Germline V CDR1 and CDR2: LGHNA, YSLEER. The CDR3 is 14 residues long. The CDR3 loop is CASSQEPGPYEQYF. CDR3 DNA: TGCGCCAGCAGCCAAGAACCAGGCCCTTACGAGCAGTACTTC.

The chain joins TRBV12-5 to TRBJ1-1; TRBD1 matches at 8 bases. CDR1 and CDR2 from the germline V gene are LGHNT and FRNRAP. The CDR3 is 18 residues long. With V trimmed by 0 bases and J by 1 base, 10 bases remained unmatched. The CDR3 DNA reads as TGTGCTAGTGGTTTGGTACTCTGGACAGGGACGCCGAACACTGAAGCTTTCTTT. This sequence encodes CASGLVLWTGTPNTEAFF. Supplemented by reference TRBV12-5 and TRBJ1-1, the full variable domain reads DARVTQTPRHKVTEMGQEVTMRCQPILGHNTVFWYRQTMMQGLELLAYFRNRAPLDDSGMPKDRFSAEMPDATLATLKIQPSEPRDSAVYFCASGLVLWTGTPNTEAFFGQGTRLTVV.

J is TRBJ1-2 and V is TRBV5-1; possible D gene TRBD1, 6 bases. CDR1 is SGHRS and CDR2 is YFSETQ in the germline V gene. CDR3 length: 13 residues. V gave up 4 bases and J gave up 6 bases, with 13 bases separating them. The CDR3 spells CASSPGQLDGYTF. CDR3 DNA: TGCGCCAGCAGCCCAGGACAGCTGGATGGCTACACCTTC.

The chain combines TRBV14 with TRBJ2-7, with 7 bases aligning to TRBD1. The V and J ends lost 0 bases and 3 bases, in that order; junction bases with no gene match: 8. Germline V gene data show CDR1 as SGHDN and CDR2 as FVKESK. The CDR3 extends over 16 amino acids. The CDR3 spells CASSQDGNRGVYEQYF. CDR3 bases: TGTGCCAGCAGCCAAGATGGAAACAGGGGAGTCTACGAGCAGTACTTC.

In DNA, the CDR3 is TGTGCCAGCAGTTTTATCTTGGGACAGGGGGTCCACGAGCAGTACTTC. As protein: CASSFILGQGVHEQYF. J is TRBJ2-7 and V is TRBV27, with TRBD1 matching over 11 bases. The CDR3 has 16 residues. J lost 5 bases, V lost 3 bases, and 9 bases had no gene match. Germline CDR1 and CDR2: MNHEY and SMNVEV (reference sequence).

The rearrangement joins TRBV19 to TRBJ1-1; 9 bases agree with TRBD1. Trimming removed 9 bases from V and 5 bases from J; junction bases left unmatched: 19. Germline CDR1 LNHDA, CDR2 SQIVND (reference sequence). This CDR3 contains 17 residues. CDR3 sequence (DNA): TGTGCCAGCTTAAACCGGACAGGGGTTAGGCAGGGGACTGAAGCTTTCTTT. Protein: CASLNRTGVRQGTEAFF. The entire variable domain, with the rest obtained from reference TRBV19 and TRBJ1-1, is as follows: DGGITQSPKYLFRKEGQNVTLSCEQNLNHDAMYWYRQDPGQGLRLIYYSQIVNDFQKGDIAEGYSVSREKKESFPLTVTSAQKNPTAFYLCASLNRTGVRQGTEAFFGQGTRLTVV.

In its sample, this clone was seen once. The DNA for the CDR3 is TGTGCCAGTAGTTTAGTTAGTACCGGGGAGCTGTTTTTT. The encoded protein is CASSLVSTGELFF. The rearrangement uses TRBV19 and TRBJ2-2; D is uncertain. CDR1 is LNHDA and CDR2 is SQIVND in the germline V gene (reference sequence). V lost 5 bases and J lost 5, with 9 bases in between. This CDR3 has 13 residues.

The chain uses TRBV10-1 and TRBJ2-3; D may be TRBD2 (5 bases). This CDR3 spans 16 amino acids. V lost 0 bases and J 2 bases, leaving 12 bases between the germline ends. From germline, CDR1 is WNHNN and CDR2 SYGVQD (reference sequence). The CDR3 sequence is CASSESPAALTDTQYF. The CDR3 DNA is TGCGCCAGCAGTGAGTCCCCAGCGGCTCTCACAGATACGCAGTATTTT.

The chain employs TRBV5-1 and TRBJ2-7, with D possibly being TRBD2 (5 bases). Per germline, CDR1 SGHRS and CDR2 YFSETQ. Trimming pared 3 bases from V and 0 bases from J, leaving 10 bases between. The CDR3 sequence is 14 residues long. The CDR3 spells CASSSWELSYEQYF. The CDR3 bases are TGCGCCAGCAGCTCCTGGGAGCTCTCCTACGAGCAGTACTTC.

The chain links TRBV5-1 to TRBJ1-1; D is perhaps TRBD1 (5 bases). The germline V gene has CDR1 SGHRS and CDR2 YFSETQ. Trimming left V 0 bases short and J 4 bases short, with 16 bases between. CDR3 length: 16 amino acids. CDR3 sequence (DNA): TGCGCCAGCAGCTTGGTGGGGCCGGAAGGCCTCACTGAAGCTTTCTTT. Its protein is CASSLVGPEGLTEAFF.

Remarks on this clone: One end of the junction fails to match germline, which may point to a read error. The chain combines TRBV2 with TRBJ1-5; 7 nucleotides agree with TRBD1. This CDR3 comprises 15 residues. CDR1 is SNHLY and CDR2 is FYNNEI in the germline V gene. The CDR3 nucleotides are TGTGCCAGCAGGGAAAAGACAGGGTCAGATCAGCCCCAGAATTTT. It yields the protein CASREKTGSDQPQNF.

This chain links TRBV5-4 with TRBJ1-2; D possibly corresponds to TRBD1 (5 bases). The CDR3 runs to 13 residues. Per germline, CDR1 SGHNT and CDR2 YYREEE (reference sequence). The V and J ends lost 0 bases and 8 bases respectively, with 11 bases between them. The CDR3 sequence: CASSLEGLGGYTF. The CDR3, as DNA: TGTGCCAGCAGCTTGGAGGGACTTGGCGGCTACACCTTC.

The rearrangement links TRBV7-8 to TRBJ1-5, with TRBD1 as a possible D gene (5 bases). From germline, CDR1 is SGHVS and CDR2 FQNEAQ. This CDR3 comprises 13 residues. V was clipped by 8 bases and J by 2 bases, with 10 bases between them. The CDR3 nucleotides read TGTGCCAGCGCCGGGGGAGGCAATCAGCCCCAGCATTTT. It is translated as CASAGGGNQPQHF.

The chain couples TRBV7-6 to TRBJ2-5; D gene unclear. Trimming removed 2 bases at V and 2 bases at J, with 9 bases between. The germline V gene has CDR1 SGHVS and CDR2 FNYEAQ. The CDR3 is 14 amino acids. CDR3 DNA: TGTGCCAGCAGCTTACGAGTCCTACAAGAGACCCAGTACTTC. Translating it yields CASSLRVLQETQYF.

The rearrangement joins TRBV27 to TRBJ1-2, with 9 bases fitting TRBD1. CDR1 and CDR2 (germline): MNHEY, SMNVEV (reference sequence). V shed 3 bases and J 7 bases; nucleotides not matched to a gene: 6. This CDR3 contains 14 residues. The CDR3 here is CASSFTGGASGYTF. The CDR3 nucleotides are TGTGCCAGCAGTTTTACAGGGGGCGCAAGTGGCTACACCTTC.

The V and J genes are TRBV2 and TRBJ1-4, with 10 bases aligning to TRBD1. CDR1 is SNHLY, CDR2 FYNNEI, per germline. Unmatched junction bases numbered 7, after V lost 4 bases and J lost 5 bases. The CDR3 sequence is 16 residues long. CDR3 in amino acids: CASSGSMDRGNEKLFF. DNA of the CDR3: TGTGCCAGCAGTGGATCCATGGACAGGGGGAATGAAAAACTGTTTTTT.

The chain joins TRBV9 to TRBJ2-1; no firm D call. With 5 bases removed from V and 0 bases from J, the gap between germline ends came to 12 bases. CDR3 length: 15 residues. Germline V gives CDR1 SGDLS, CDR2 YYNGEE. The CDR3, as DNA: TGTGCCAGCAGGTCCGGCGGAAGCTCCTACAATGAGCAGTTCTTC. It is translated as CASRSGGSSYNEQFF.

This clone was seen a few times. This chain joins TRBV6-1 and TRBJ2-7; D is perhaps TRBD1 (6 bases). The CDR3 has 13 amino acids. V was pared by 8 bases and J by 0 bases, with 11 bases between. Germline V gives CDR1 MNHNS, CDR2 SASEGT. This CDR3 is CASGGQYSYEQYF. The CDR3 DNA sequence: TGTGCCAGCGGCGGACAGTACTCCTACGAGCAGTACTTC.

V is TRBV4-1 and J is TRBJ2-1; maybe TRBD2 (6 bases). The CDR3 contains 18 residues. Trimming stripped 3 bases from V and 0 bases from J, with 18 bases between. CDR1 and CDR2 (germline): MGHRA, YSYEKL. The CDR3 sequence: CASSQGLFTTSSYNEQFF. CDR3 nucleotides: TGCGCCAGCAGCCAGGGACTTTTTACTACCAGCTCCTACAATGAGCAGTTCTTC.

J is TRBJ2-2 and V is TRBV4-3; a possible D gene is TRBD1 (6 bases). Germline CDR1 reads LGHNA; CDR2 reads YSLEER. Trimming took off 4 bases at V and 6 bases at J, with 15 bases between the two ends. The CDR3 has 15 residues. As DNA, the CDR3 is TGCGCCAGCAGCCCCCAGGGGTGGGTCCCCGGGGAGCTGTTTTTT. Amino acids: CASSPQGWVPGELFF.

Turning to this clone: The germline gene is not matched at one end of the junction; a read error may be the cause. The chain is built from TRBV7-7 and TRBJ2-5, with a tentative D call TRBD1 (6 bases). The last part of the DNA fits TRBJ2-7 better; the J call may be wrong. The germline V gene has CDR1 SSHAT and CDR2 FNYEAQ (reference sequence). This CDR3 has 13 residues. This chain's CDR3 is CASSLARGYEQYF. In nucleotides, the CDR3 is TGTGCTAGCAGCTTAGCCAGGGGATACGAGCAGTACTTC.

The V call is TRBV25-1, the J call TRBJ2-7, with a possible D match to TRBD2 (5 bases). Germline V gene sequence: CDR1 MGHDK, CDR2 SYGVNS. This CDR3 is built from 13 residues. Trimming pared 4 bases from V and 5 bases from J, leaving 12 bases between. The CDR3 sequence: CASSGREGDEQYF. CDR3 bases: TGTGCCAGCAGTGGAAGAGAGGGTGACGAGCAGTACTTC.

This clone was recorded only once. The CDR3 coding sequence is TGTGCCAGCAGCGTGACGCTACGACAGGGAGGTGGCTACACCTTC. It specifies CASSVTLRQGGGYTF. The chain combines TRBV2 with TRBJ1-2; TRBD1 aligns across 7 bases. Germline V gives CDR1 SNHLY, CDR2 FYNNEI. Trimming cost V 6 bases and J 7 bases; bases outside gene matches: 14. There are 15 residues in the CDR3. Looking up the rest from reference TRBV2 and TRBJ1-2 gives the full variable domain: EPEVTQTPSHQVTQMGQEVILRCVPISNHLYFYWYRQILGQKVEFLVSFYNNEISEKSEIFDDQFSVERPDGSNFTLKIRSTKLEDSAMYFCASSVTLRQGGGYTFGSGTRLTVV.

V usage is TRBV6-5 and J usage is TRBJ2-7; D may be TRBD1 (7 bases). CDR3 length: 14 amino acids. Germline-derived CDR1 and CDR2 are MNHEY and SVGAGI. Trimming left V 4 bases short and J 6 bases short, with 16 bases between. The CDR3 region is CASSSQGGPCEQYF. The CDR3 bases are TGTGCCAGCAGTTCCCAGGGGGGCCCTTGCGAGCAGTACTTC.

This clone was seen more than once but under ten times. V usage is TRBV5-6 and J usage is TRBJ2-3, with 10 bases lining up with TRBD2. CDR1 is SGHDT, CDR2 YYEEEE, per germline. The CDR3 spans 17 residues. Trimming took 5 bases from V and 0 from J; bases not matched to a gene: 9. Here the CDR3 DNA reads TGTGCCAGCAGTATTGGGTCTAGCGGGGGTAGCACAGATACGCAGTATTTT. It codes for CASSIGSSGGSTDTQYF.

The chain is built from TRBV6-5 and TRBJ2-2; the match to TRBD2 covers 8 bases. CDR1 is MNHEY, CDR2 SVGAGI, per germline. The CDR3 consists of 14 residues. The V segment lost 6 bases and the J segment 6 bases; nucleotides outside the gene matches: 6. DNA of the CDR3: TGTGCCAGCAGAAAAGGGACTAGTGCCGGGGAGCTGTTTTTT. This sequence encodes CASRKGTSAGELFF.

The chain combines TRBV15 with TRBJ2-7, with TRBD2 matching 10 bases. From germline, CDR1 is LNHNV and CDR2 YYDKDF (reference sequence). This CDR3 has 14 amino acids. With 5 bases clipped from V and 0 bases from J, the junction kept 1 base outside the gene matches. CDR3 nucleotides: TGTGCCACCAGCGCTAGCGGGAGCTCCTACGAGCAGTACTTC. Translating gives CATSASGSSYEQYF.

The chain joins TRBV14 to TRBJ2-7, with a weak D call TRBD1 (6 bases). This CDR3 region has 17 residues. Per the germline V gene, CDR1 is SGHDN and CDR2 is FVKESK. The V end lost 0 bases, the J end lost 1 base, and 16 bases lay between the germline ends. CDR3 sequence: CASSQDQYQGSSYEQYF. CDR3 nucleotide sequence: TGTGCCAGCAGCCAAGATCAGTACCAGGGGTCTTCCTACGAGCAGTACTTC. Full variable domain (outside the CDR3, taken from reference TRBV14 and TRBJ2-7): EAGVTQFPSHSVIEKGQTVTLRCDPISGHDNLYWYRRVMGKEIKFLLHFVKESKQDESGMPNNRFLAERTGGTYSTLKVQPAELEDSGVYFCASSQDQYQGSSYEQYFGPGTRLTVT.